This TCR beta chain stems from a study of blood T cell repertoires in COVID-19. Study at large: Donors in the United States, Italy and Spain gave samples during acute or convalescent COVID-19. T cells, B-cell-depleted T cells, or PBMCs supplied cDNA or gDNA.

The germline V and J ends were trimmed by 2 bases and 7 bases, with 8 bases remaining between them. From germline, CDR1 is LGHDT and CDR2 YNNKEL (reference sequence). CDR3 length equals 13 residues. In the source study's methods: Amplification from reference gene primers served as the basis for estimated nucleated cell counts. Libraries were prepared by immunoSEQ multiplex PCR; TCRdb keeps only in-frame clonotypes and omits some of them. V and J calls and clone size come straight from that table; D and trimming were deduced from the DNA. The data show approximately 300,000 clones, with more than 85% seen just once and around 0.8% held by the top ten.

The chain carries TRBV3-1 (or the pseudogene TRBV3-2) and TRBJ1-4; D perhaps matches TRBD1 (5 bases). The sequence was collected from a man between 25 and 39 years old with acute or convalescent COVID-19. The sample was peripheral blood. The CDR3 region is CASSQRRGEKLFF. The CDR3 DNA follows: TGTGCCAGCAGCCAAAGAAGGGGTGAAAAACTGTTTTTT.